A selection of T cell receptor beta chains follows, all from one sample in a study of technical replicates of blood from several donors. The table came from immunoSEQ multiplex PCR; TCRdb's copy has only in-frame clones and leaves some out. Among some 80,000 clones, more than 90% were seen once, and the ten largest hold about 0.23%. The specimen was T cells isolated from PBMCs. These receptors originate from a human donor in good health. The CDR3 runs from the conserved cysteine through the conserved F or W. A D gene is named only where the DNA matches it firmly. The listing skips clone size in some rows; elsewhere it reads once, few, many or a size class.

D,size,J,V,DNA,CDR3
TRBD1,-,TRBJ1-5,TRBV5-1,TGCGCCAGCAGCCAGGGGGGACAGGGCAATCAGCCCCAGCATTTT,CASSQGGQGNQPQHF
-,once,TRBJ2-4,TRBV5-1,TGCGCCAGCAGCCCGACAGTTACTCTAGCCAAAAACATTCAGTACTTC,CASSPTVTLAKNIQYF
-,-,TRBJ1-6,TRBV12-5,TGTGCTAGTGGTTTGGTATCAGGGTTGTATGGCTCCTATAATTCACCCCTCCACTTT,CASGLVSGLYGSYNSPLHF
TRBD1,-,TRBJ1-1,TRBV2,TGTGCCAGCAGGCCCGGGACAGGGGGCTCTGAAGCTTTCTTT,CASRPGTGGSEAFF
TRBD1,-,TRBJ2-5,TRBV10-3,TGTGCCATCAGTGAAAGGACAGGGCAGTGGAAGACCCAGTACTTC,CAISERTGQWKTQYF
TRBD2,once,TRBJ2-1,TRBV11-2,TGTGCCAGCAGCCGAATCGGGGGGGCCGGCTCCTACAATGAGCAGTTCTTC,CASSRIGGAGSYNEQFF
-,few,TRBJ2-2,TRBV6-5,TGTGCCAGCGTTCACAGGGGGGAGCTGTTTTTT,CASVHRGELFF
-,-,TRBJ2-6,TRBV5-1,TGCGCCAGCAGCTCGGAGGGGAGGTGGAGAACTGGGGCCAACGTCCTGACTTTC,CASSSEGRWRTGANVLTF
TRBD1,-,TRBJ2-1,TRBV29-1,TGCAGCGCCAGACAGGGCTACAATGAGCAGTTCTTC,CSARQGYNEQFF
-,-,TRBJ2-5,TRBV9,TGTGCCAGCAGCGTAGATTTCCTATCGGGAGAGACCCAGTACTTC,CASSVDFLSGETQYF
-,-,TRBJ2-7,TRBV10-3,TGTGCCACCCTGAGGACAGAGTCCTACGAGCAGTACTTC,CATLRTESYEQYF
-,-,TRBJ1-2,TRBV7-8,TGTGCCAGCAGCGAACACCGAGCGCTCCCCCTCTTC,CASSEHRALPLF
-,-,TRBJ1-1,TRBV5-1,TGCGCCAGCAGCGCACAGACGGGACTGGGCACTGAAGCTTTCTTT,CASSAQTGLGTEAFF
TRBD1,once,TRBJ2-2,TRBV27,TGTGCCAGCAGCTTTCAGTTTACAGGGGGAACCGGGGAGCTGTTTTTT,CASSFQFTGGTGELFF
-,-,TRBJ1-1,TRBV18,TGTGCCAGCTCACCACAGGCGGAGGAAGCTTTCTTT,CASSPQAEEAFF
-,once,TRBJ1-2,TRBV4-1,TGCGCCAGCAGCCAAGTGGCTCGGGGGAGTAACTATGGCTACACCTTC,CASSQVARGSNYGYTF
TRBD1,once,TRBJ1-2,TRBV6-5,TGTGCCAGCAGGCCGGGACAGGTTCTAGGTGGCTACACCTTC,CASRPGQVLGGYTF
-,-,TRBJ2-7,TRBV19,TGTGCCAGTAGTAGCCAGACCTACGAGCAGTACTTC,CASSSQTYEQYF
TRBD2,-,TRBJ2-1,TRBV19,TGTGCCAGTAGTCCCGCTAGCGGGGTAATCAATGAGCAGTTCTTC,CASSPASGVINEQFF
-,-,TRBJ1-2,TRBV27,TGTGCCAGCAGTTTATCGATGTCGGGGGGTCTCTATGGCTACACCTTC,CASSLSMSGGLYGYTF
-,-,TRBJ2-4,TRBV7-6,TGTGCCAGCAGCTTACGGGGGGCGGTGGCCAAAAACATTCAGTACTTC,CASSLRGAVAKNIQYF
TRBD1,-,TRBJ1-1,TRBV5-4,TGTGCCAGCAGCTTAGTCGGACAGGCGTCTGAAGCTTTCTTT,CASSLVGQASEAFF
-,-,TRBJ2-2,TRBV4-1,TGCGCCAGCAGCTTTGTTGGCCGGGACACCGGGGAGCTGTTTTTT,CASSFVGRDTGELFF
TRBD2,-,TRBJ2-5,TRBV9,TGTGCCAGCAGCGATGGAGCGGGGGGCTCCCAAGAGACCCAGTACTTC,CASSDGAGGSQETQYF
TRBD1,-,TRBJ1-3,TRBV19,TGTGCCAGTAGTATGGGACAGGGGATGGGAAACACCATATATTTT,CASSMGQGMGNTIYF
TRBD1,-,TRBJ1-2,TRBV6-5,TGTGCCAGCAGTTCTCCGGGACAGGGTTATGGCTACACCTTC,CASSSPGQGYGYTF
-,-,TRBJ1-3,TRBV6-1,TGTGCCAGCAGGTTCCTCAGTCCTGGAAACACCATATATTTT,CASRFLSPGNTIYF
-,-,TRBJ1-3,TRBV7-9,TGTGCCAGCAGCTCGAACAGGGTGGTAAACACCATATATTTT,CASSSNRVVNTIYF
TRBD1,-,TRBJ2-6,TRBV5-1,TGCGCCAGCAGCTTCTCTGTACAGGGGGCGCAAGGGGCCAACGTCCTGACTTTC,CASSFSVQGAQGANVLTF
-,-,TRBJ1-5,TRBV30,TGTGCCTGGAGTGAGGACAATATAAATCAGCCCCAGCATTTT,CAWSEDNINQPQHF
TRBD2,-,TRBJ2-1,TRBV5-4,TGTGCCAGCAGCTCGGGACTAGCGGGAAGAAGCTCCTACAATGAGCAGTTCTTC,CASSSGLAGRSSYNEQFF
TRBD1,-,TRBJ1-2,TRBV27,TGTGCCAGCAGTGGTACCGGGACAGGGATCAATGGCTACACCTTC,CASSGTGTGINGYTF
-,-,TRBJ2-7,TRBV5-1,TGCGCCAGCAGCTTGGCTCCGCCAGTCGCCTACGAGCAGTACTTC,CASSLAPPVAYEQYF
TRBD1,-,TRBJ1-4,TRBV7-9,TGTGCCAGCGGGACAGGGAATGAAAAACTGTTTTTT,CASGTGNEKLFF
TRBD2,-,TRBJ2-1,TRBV5-1,TGCGCCAGCAGCTTGTGGAGCGGGGGGGCCAATGAGCAGTTCTTC,CASSLWSGGANEQFF
-,-,TRBJ2-1,TRBV27,TGTGCCAGCAGTTCTGACTTGAGCTCCTACAATGAGCAGTTCTTC,CASSSDLSSYNEQFF
-,-,TRBJ1-6,TRBV2,TGTGCCAGCAGTGAGCCTGGGCAGGGGAATTCACCCCTCCACTTT,CASSEPGQGNSPLHF